The 26 T cell receptor beta chains presented below share a single source sample, sequenced in a study of shared clonotypes between healthy human individuals. This table comes from immunoSEQ multiplex PCR, and its TCRdb copy is limited to in-frame clones, with some not included. Counted here are a few million clones, approximately 94% occurring once; the ten biggest clones make up over 0.1%. Material for sequencing was naive CD4+ T cells sorted from blood. Indicated subset: CD45RA+ positively selected. These receptor sequences come from a man in his late teens or twenties in good health.

This clone is a singleton in its sample. This chain joins TRBV5-6 and TRBJ2-1; D gene ambiguous. The CDR3 runs 12 residues. V dropped 9 bases and J dropped 8 bases, with 15 bases sitting between them. Germline V CDR1 and CDR2: SGHDT, YYEEEE. DNA for the CDR3: TGTGCCACCTCCCTAAGCGTCTATGAGCAGTTCTTC. It translates to CATSLSVYEQFF.

This chain links TRBV5-1 with TRBJ2-7; 11 nucleotides match TRBD2. The germline V gene encodes CDR1 SGHRS and CDR2 YFSETQ. This CDR3 is built from 15 residues. V lost 2 bases and J lost 6; bases outside the gene matches: 7. CDR3 sequence (DNA): TGCGCCAGCAGCTTTGTTAGCGGGGGGGCGTCCGAGCAGTACTTC. Translating it yields CASSFVSGGASEQYF.

This clone was seen only once. The chain joins TRBV18 to TRBJ1-1; tentatively, D is TRBD1 (5 bases). The CDR3 is 16 amino acids. V was shortened by 3 bases and J by 3 bases, with 17 bases between the two germline ends. The germline CDR1 and CDR2 sequences are KGHSH and LQKENI. CDR3 DNA sequence: TGTGCCAGCTCACCTTGGGGAGAGAGGGGCTACACTGAAGCTTTCTTT. It translates to CASSPWGERGYTEAFF.

The J gene is TRBJ1-2, the V gene TRBV5-1, with 8 bases matching TRBD1. J gave up 0 bases and V 3 bases, and 13 bases lay outside the gene matches. The CDR3 loop spans 18 amino acids. The germline CDR1 and CDR2 sequences are SGHRS and YFSETQ. CDR3 DNA: TGCGCCAGCAGCTCCTCTAGGTTGGGACAGGACACTAACTATGGCTACACCTTC. This codes for CASSSSRLGQDTNYGYTF.

The chain links TRBV30 to TRBJ2-7; 8 bases align to TRBD2. Per germline, CDR1 GTSNPN and CDR2 SVGIG (reference sequence). The CDR3 totals 13 residues. V lost 3 bases and J lost 5; bases outside the gene matches: 6. The CDR3: CAWRPGGLDEQYF. The DNA for the CDR3 is TGTGCCTGGAGACCGGGGGGGCTGGACGAGCAGTACTTC.

The gene calls are TRBV9 and TRBJ2-7, with TRBD2 as a possible D gene (6 bases). This CDR3 contains 14 residues. With 7 bases removed from V and 6 bases from J, the gap between germline ends came to 20 bases. Germline lookup yields CDR1 SGDLS and CDR2 YYNGEE. The DNA for the CDR3 is TGTGCCAGCGACTCGGGAGACAGAGCTACCGAGCAGTACTTC. Protein: CASDSGDRATEQYF.

The chain uses TRBV7-9 and TRBJ2-7; a possible D gene is TRBD1 (6 bases). Trimming left V 1 base short and J 2 bases short, with 15 bases between. This CDR3 has 16 amino acids. CDR1 SEHNR and CDR2 FQNEAQ come from the germline V gene (reference sequence). The CDR3 coding sequence is TGTGCCAGCAGCTTAGTGGCCGGGCCAGGGGCCTACGAGCAGTACTTC. Protein sequence: CASSLVAGPGAYEQYF. Complete variable domain (other parts from reference TRBV7-9 and TRBJ2-7): DTGVSQNPRHKITKRGQNVTFRCDPISEHNRLYWYRQTLGQGPEFLTYFQNEAQLEKSRLLSDRFSAERPKGSFSTLEIQRTEQGDSAMYLCASSLVAGPGAYEQYFGPGTRLTVT.

The rearrangement uses TRBV7-2 and TRBJ2-7; 7 bases are a match to TRBD1. Germline CDR1 and CDR2: SGHTA and FQGNSA. The CDR3 runs to 15 residues. V shed 3 bases and J 2 bases; nucleotides not matched to a gene: 7. The DNA of the CDR3 is TGTGCCAGCAGCTTCCAACAGGGGCTGGCCTACGAGCAGTACTTC. As protein: CASSFQQGLAYEQYF.

In this sample, this clone turned up once. Different DNA sequences within this sample yield the same CDR3. The chain carries TRBV9 and TRBJ2-2; D unresolved. The ends were cut back, 5 bases at V and 2 bases at J, with 1 base in the middle. The CDR3 runs 11 residues. CDR1 and CDR2 (germline): SGDLS, YYNGEE. CDR3 in DNA: TGTGCCAGCAGAAACACCGGGGAGCTGTTTTTT. Translating it yields CASRNTGELFF.

The chain carries TRBV9 and TRBJ2-1; TRBD2 matches at 12 bases. The J segment lost 4 bases and the V segment lost 4 bases, leaving 21 bases of the junction unmatched. The CDR3 totals 21 residues. CDR1 is SGDLS, CDR2 YYNGEE, per germline. CDR3 amino acids: CASSPYPQSGTSGLRYNEQFF. CDR3 DNA sequence: TGTGCCAGCAGCCCTTACCCACAATCCGGGACTAGCGGGTTGAGGTACAATGAGCAGTTCTTC.

The chain combines TRBV4-3 with TRBJ1-4, with unresolved D. The CDR3 is made up of 13 amino acids. CDR1 and CDR2 from the germline V gene are LGHNA and YSLEER. V dropped 0 bases and J dropped 8 bases, with 7 bases sitting between them. CDR3 amino acids: CASSQDRTEKLFF. The CDR3, as DNA: TGCGCCAGCAGCCAAGACCGGACGGAAAAACTGTTTTTT.

The chain carries TRBV11-1 and TRBJ2-1; no reliable D call. The CDR3 length is 15 residues. Trimming shortened V by 3 bases and J by 0 bases, and 9 bases separated the two germline ends. Per the germline V gene, CDR1 is SGHAT and CDR2 is FQDESV (reference sequence). CDR3 loop: CASSFGRSSYNEQFF. The CDR3 DNA sequence: TGTGCCAGCAGCTTCGGTAGGAGCTCCTACAATGAGCAGTTCTTC.

This clone has only one observation. V is TRBV7-9 and J is TRBJ1-5; D not certain. Germline CDR1 SEHNR, CDR2 FQNEAQ (reference sequence). This CDR3 is built from 14 residues. Trimming stripped 2 bases from V and 4 bases from J, with 9 bases between. The DNA of the CDR3 is TGTGCCAGCAGCTTAAGTACAGTTAATCAGCCCCAGCATTTT. Protein: CASSLSTVNQPQHF.

This clone was detected only once. Other nucleotide sequences in the sample specify the same CDR3. V gene TRBV18 combines with J gene TRBJ2-7; possible D gene TRBD1, 6 bases. Deletions cut 6 bases from V and 0 bases from J, with 9 bases between. CDR3 length: 13 amino acids. Germline lookup yields CDR1 KGHSH and CDR2 LQKENI. CDR3 sequence reads: CASSGQSSYEQYF. Written as DNA, the CDR3 is TGTGCCAGCTCTGGACAGAGCTCCTACGAGCAGTACTTC.

The rearrangement uses TRBV2 and TRBJ2-1; D perhaps matches TRBD1 (5 bases). The CDR3 runs to 14 residues. Germline values: CDR1 SNHLY, CDR2 FYNNEI. The V end was cut by 6 bases, the J end by 10 bases, with 19 bases between. CDR3 DNA: TGTGCCAGCAGGCCAACGGATGTGTCAGGGGAGCAGTTCTTC. It specifies CASRPTDVSGEQFF.

Note on this clone: The sample holds other DNA sequences that translate to the same CDR3. The CDR3 DNA reads TGTGCCAGCAGCTTAGCGCGGGGGAGCTCCTACAATGAGCAGTTCTTC. It is translated as CASSLARGSSYNEQFF. The chain joins TRBV7-2 to TRBJ2-1; 7 nucleotides line up with TRBD2. CDR1 is SGHTA and CDR2 is FQGNSA in the germline V gene. The CDR3 spans 16 residues. The J segment lost 0 bases and the V segment lost 0 bases, leaving 2 bases of the junction unmatched.

The J gene is TRBJ2-7, the V gene TRBV7-2; no clear D gene. CDR3 size: 13 residues. CDR1 and CDR2 from the germline V gene are SGHTA and FQGNSA. V shed 5 bases and J shed 3 bases, with 11 bases lying between them. As DNA, the CDR3 is TGTGCCAGCAGCCAAGCCGCAGGCTACGAGCAGTACTTC. It translates to CASSQAAGYEQYF.

The chain has TRBV28 and TRBJ2-1; 10 positions agree with TRBD2. This CDR3 region has 15 residues. Germline V CDR1 and CDR2: MDHEN, SYDVKM. Losses at the gene ends were 4 bases for V and 7 bases for J; bases not matched to a gene: 7. The CDR3 is CASSSSGRASNEQFF. CDR3 sequence (DNA): TGTGCCAGCAGTTCAAGCGGGAGGGCCTCTAATGAGCAGTTCTTC. Full variable domain (outside the CDR3, taken from reference TRBV28 and TRBJ2-1): DVKVTQSSRYLVKRTGEKVFLECVQDMDHENMFWYRQDPGLGLRLIYFSYDVKMKEKGDIPEGYSVSREKKERFSLILESASTNQTSMYLCASSSSGRASNEQFFGPGTRLTVL.

V is TRBV1 and J is TRBJ2-3; the table gives TRBD2 as D, unverified against the DNA. TRBV1 represents a pseudogene. The CDR3 covers 14 residues. The CDR3 loop reads CTSTLSRRTDTQYF. The CDR3 DNA is TGCACCAGCACCCTCTCCCGGAGAACAGATACGCAGTATTTT.

The gene calls are TRBV5-4 and TRBJ2-1; 11 bases match TRBD2. CDR3 length equals 17 residues. CDR1 is SGHNT and CDR2 is YYREEE in the germline V gene (reference sequence). V was clipped by 4 bases and J by 2 bases; unmatched bases: 8. CDR3 DNA: TGTGCCAGCAGCGGAGGGACTAGCGGCATACCCTACAATGAGCAGTTCTTC. Its translation is CASSGGTSGIPYNEQFF.

The rearrangement uses TRBV7-2 and TRBJ2-5, with 7 bases fitting TRBD1. Germline V gene lookup returns CDR1 SGHTA and CDR2 FQGNSA. Trimming cost V 1 base and J 5 bases; bases outside gene matches: 7. This CDR3 comprises 15 residues. CDR3 DNA sequence: TGTGCCAGCAGCTTAGTGACAGGGAAGAGGGAGACCCAGTACTTC. This translates into CASSLVTGKRETQYF.

Worth noting for this clone: One end of the junction fails to match germline, which may point to a read error. The rearrangement joins TRBV7-7 to TRBJ2-5; unclear D gene. The CDR3 length is 13 residues. Germline CDR1 SSHAT, CDR2 FNYEAQ (reference sequence). The CDR3 loop is CASSLVMAETQYF. The CDR3 DNA reads as TGTGCTAGCAGCTTAGTAATGGCAGAGACCCAGTACTTC. Drawing the rest from reference TRBV7-7 and TRBJ2-5, the complete variable domain is GAGVSQSPRYKVTKRGQDVTLRCDPISSHATLYWYQQALGQGPEFLTYFNYEAQPDKSGLPSDRFSAERPEGSISTLTIQRTEQRDSAMYRCASSLVMAETQYFGPGTRLLVL.

This sequence joins TRBV4-1 and TRBJ2-5; 10 bases fit TRBD2. This CDR3 spans 16 amino acids. The V gene end was trimmed by 0 bases and the J gene end by 3 bases; junction bases not matched to a gene: 4. Germline-derived CDR1 and CDR2 are MGHRA and YSYEKL. The DNA for the CDR3 is TGCGCCAGCAGCCAAGAACAGCGGGGGGGTGAAGAGACCCAGTACTTC. This codes for CASSQEQRGGEETQYF.

This clone appeared a single time. The genes are TRBV29-1 and TRBJ2-7; 7 nucleotides align to TRBD2. Germline CDR1 reads SQVTM; CDR2 reads ANQGSEA. Unmatched junction bases numbered 13, after V lost 7 bases and J lost 1 base. CDR3 length: 15 amino acids. As DNA, the CDR3 is TGCAGCGCCGGGGGGTTGGGAGGGAAGTCCTACGAGCAGTACTTC. It translates to CSAGGLGGKSYEQYF.

The V gene is TRBV30, the J gene TRBJ1-6; D gene unclear. This CDR3 is built from 13 residues. Germline V CDR1 and CDR2: GTSNPN, SVGIG (reference sequence). V gave up 3 bases and J gave up 7 bases, with 10 bases separating them. The CDR3 loop reads CAWSDSSNSPLHF. The CDR3 nucleotides read TGTGCCTGGAGCGACTCTAGCAATTCACCCCTCCACTTT.

This sequence joins TRBV27 and TRBJ2-3, with D uncertain. Trimming cost V 4 bases and J 5 bases, with 4 bases left between them. This CDR3 region has 11 residues. CDR1 MNHEY and CDR2 SMNVEV come from the germline V gene (reference sequence). DNA for the CDR3: TGTGCCAGCAGTTGGGGAGATACGCAGTATTTT. Protein sequence: CASSWGDTQYF.